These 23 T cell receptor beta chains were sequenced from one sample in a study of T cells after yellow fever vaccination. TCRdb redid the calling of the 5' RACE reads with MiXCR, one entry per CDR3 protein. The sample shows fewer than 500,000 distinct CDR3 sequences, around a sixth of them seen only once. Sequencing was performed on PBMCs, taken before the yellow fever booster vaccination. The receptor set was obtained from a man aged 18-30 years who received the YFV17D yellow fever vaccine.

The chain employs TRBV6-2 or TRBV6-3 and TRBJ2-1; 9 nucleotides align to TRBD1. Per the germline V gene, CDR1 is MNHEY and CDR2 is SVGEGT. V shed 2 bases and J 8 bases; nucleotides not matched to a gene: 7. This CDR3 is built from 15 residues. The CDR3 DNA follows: TGTGCCAGCAGTTACCGGACAGGGGCAGGATATGAGCAGTTCTTC. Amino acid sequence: CASSYRTGAGYEQFF.

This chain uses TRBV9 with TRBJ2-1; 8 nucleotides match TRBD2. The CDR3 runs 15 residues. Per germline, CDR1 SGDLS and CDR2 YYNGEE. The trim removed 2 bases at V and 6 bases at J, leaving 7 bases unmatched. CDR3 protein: CASSVGGGPGNEQFF. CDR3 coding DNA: TGTGCCAGCAGCGTGGGCGGGGGGCCGGGCAATGAGCAGTTCTTC.

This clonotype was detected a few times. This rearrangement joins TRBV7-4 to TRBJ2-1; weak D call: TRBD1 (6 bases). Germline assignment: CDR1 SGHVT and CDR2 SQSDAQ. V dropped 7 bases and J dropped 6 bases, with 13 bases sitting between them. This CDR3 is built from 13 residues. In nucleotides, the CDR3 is TGTGCCAGCAACCCACAGGGTTGCAATGAGCAGTTCTTC. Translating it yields CASNPQGCNEQFF.

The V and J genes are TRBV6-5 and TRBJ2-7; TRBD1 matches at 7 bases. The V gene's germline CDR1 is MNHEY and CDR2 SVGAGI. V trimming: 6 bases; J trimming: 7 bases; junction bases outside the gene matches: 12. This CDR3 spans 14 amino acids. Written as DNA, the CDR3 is TGTGCCAGCAGCAGTAGGGGACAGTTACTGGAGCAGTACTTC. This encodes CASSSRGQLLEQYF.

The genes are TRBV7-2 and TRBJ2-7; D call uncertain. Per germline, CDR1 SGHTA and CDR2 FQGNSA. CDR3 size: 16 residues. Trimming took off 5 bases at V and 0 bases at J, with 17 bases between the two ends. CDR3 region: CASSHLEWQSSYEQYF. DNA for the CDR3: TGTGCCAGCAGCCACCTCGAGTGGCAGAGCTCCTACGAGCAGTACTTC.

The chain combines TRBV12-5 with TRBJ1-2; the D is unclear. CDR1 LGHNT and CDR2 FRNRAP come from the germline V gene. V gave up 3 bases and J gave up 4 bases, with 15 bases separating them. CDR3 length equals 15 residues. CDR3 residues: CASGFSNWVPYGYTF. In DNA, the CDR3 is TGTGCTAGTGGTTTCTCCAACTGGGTCCCCTATGGCTACACCTTC.

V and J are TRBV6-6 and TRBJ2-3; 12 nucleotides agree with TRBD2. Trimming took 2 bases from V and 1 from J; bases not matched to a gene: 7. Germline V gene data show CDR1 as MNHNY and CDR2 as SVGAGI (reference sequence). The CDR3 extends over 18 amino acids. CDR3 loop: CASSYDLAGGPGTDTQYF. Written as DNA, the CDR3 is TGTGCCAGCAGTTACGACCTAGCGGGGGGGCCTGGCACAGATACGCAGTATTTT.

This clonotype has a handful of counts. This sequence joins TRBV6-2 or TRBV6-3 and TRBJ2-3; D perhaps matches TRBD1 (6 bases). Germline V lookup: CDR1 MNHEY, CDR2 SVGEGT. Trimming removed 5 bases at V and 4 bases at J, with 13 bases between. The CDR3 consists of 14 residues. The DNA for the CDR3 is TGTGCCAGCAGTATTTGGCAGGGGTCAGATACGCAGTATTTT. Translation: CASSIWQGSDTQYF.

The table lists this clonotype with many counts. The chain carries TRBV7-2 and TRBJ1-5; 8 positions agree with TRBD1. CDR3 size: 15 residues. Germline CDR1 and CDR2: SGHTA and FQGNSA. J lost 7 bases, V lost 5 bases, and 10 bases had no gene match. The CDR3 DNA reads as TGTGCCAGCAGCCCGACCGGACAGGGAGGGCAGCCCCAGCATTTT. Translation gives CASSPTGQGGQPQHF.

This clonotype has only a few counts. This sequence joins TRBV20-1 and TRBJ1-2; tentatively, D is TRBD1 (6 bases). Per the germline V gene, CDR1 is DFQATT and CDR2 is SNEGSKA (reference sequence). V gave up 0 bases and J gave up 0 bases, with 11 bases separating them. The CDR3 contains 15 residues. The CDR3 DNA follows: TGCAGTGCTAGAGATGCCAGGGGAGCTAACTATGGCTACACCTTC. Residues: CSARDARGANYGYTF.

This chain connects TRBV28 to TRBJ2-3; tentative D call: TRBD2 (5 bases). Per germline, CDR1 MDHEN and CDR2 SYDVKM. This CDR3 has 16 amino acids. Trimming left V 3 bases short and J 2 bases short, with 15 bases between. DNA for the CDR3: TGTGCCAGCAGTTTCCTAGCCCGCCACAACACAGATACGCAGTATTTT. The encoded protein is CASSFLARHNTDTQYF.

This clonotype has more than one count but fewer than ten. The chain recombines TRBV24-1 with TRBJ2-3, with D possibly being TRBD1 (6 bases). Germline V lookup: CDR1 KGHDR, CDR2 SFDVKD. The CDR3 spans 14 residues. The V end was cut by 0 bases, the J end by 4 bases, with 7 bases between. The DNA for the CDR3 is TGTGCCACCAGTGATTTGCAGGGGCCAGATACGCAGTATTTT. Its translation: CATSDLQGPDTQYF.

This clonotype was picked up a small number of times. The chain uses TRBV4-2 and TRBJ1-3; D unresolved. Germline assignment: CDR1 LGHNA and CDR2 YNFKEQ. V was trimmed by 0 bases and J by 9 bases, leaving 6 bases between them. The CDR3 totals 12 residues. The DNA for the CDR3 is TGTGCCAGCAGCCAAGATTCCCCCACCATATATTTT. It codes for CASSQDSPTIYF.

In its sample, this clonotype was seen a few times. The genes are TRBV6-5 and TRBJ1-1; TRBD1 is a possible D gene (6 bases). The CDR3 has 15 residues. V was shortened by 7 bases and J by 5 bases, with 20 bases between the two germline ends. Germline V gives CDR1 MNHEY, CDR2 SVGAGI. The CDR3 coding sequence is TGTGCCAGCACCCGCCGCCAGGGGCGTAATACTGAAGCTTTCTTT. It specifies CASTRRQGRNTEAFF.

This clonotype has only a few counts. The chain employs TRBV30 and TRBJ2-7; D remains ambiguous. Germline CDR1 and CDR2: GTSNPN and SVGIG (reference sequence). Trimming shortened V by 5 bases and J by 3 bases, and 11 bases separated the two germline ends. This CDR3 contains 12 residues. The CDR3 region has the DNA TGTGCCTGGGGCGACGGAGTCTACGAGCAGTACTTC. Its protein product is CAWGDGVYEQYF.

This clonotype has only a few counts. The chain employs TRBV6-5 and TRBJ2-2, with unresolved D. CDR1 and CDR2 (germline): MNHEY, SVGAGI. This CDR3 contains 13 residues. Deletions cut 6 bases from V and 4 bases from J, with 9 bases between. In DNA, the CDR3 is TGTGCCAGCAGCCCCGACATCACCGGGGAGCTGTTTTTT. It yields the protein CASSPDITGELFF.

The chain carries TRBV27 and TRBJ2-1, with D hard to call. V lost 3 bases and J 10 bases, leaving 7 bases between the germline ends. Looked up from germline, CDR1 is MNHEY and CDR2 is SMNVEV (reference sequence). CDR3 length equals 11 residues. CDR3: CASSFGQEQFF. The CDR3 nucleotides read TGTGCCAGCAGTTTTGGGCAGGAGCAGTTCTTC.

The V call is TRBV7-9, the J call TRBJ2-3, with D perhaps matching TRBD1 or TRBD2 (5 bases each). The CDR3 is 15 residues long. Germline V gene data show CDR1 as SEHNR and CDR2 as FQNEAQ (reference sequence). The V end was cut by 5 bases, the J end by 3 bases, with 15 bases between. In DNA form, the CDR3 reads TGTGCCAGCAGCAGGGACCTCGAGCGGACAGATACGCAGTATTTT. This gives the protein CASSRDLERTDTQYF.

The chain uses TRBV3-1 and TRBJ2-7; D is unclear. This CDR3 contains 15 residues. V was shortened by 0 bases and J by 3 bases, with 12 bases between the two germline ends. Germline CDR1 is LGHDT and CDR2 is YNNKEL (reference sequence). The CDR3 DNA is TGTGCCAGCAGCCAAGACCTCGGGCCTATCTACGAGCAGTACTTC. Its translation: CASSQDLGPIYEQYF.

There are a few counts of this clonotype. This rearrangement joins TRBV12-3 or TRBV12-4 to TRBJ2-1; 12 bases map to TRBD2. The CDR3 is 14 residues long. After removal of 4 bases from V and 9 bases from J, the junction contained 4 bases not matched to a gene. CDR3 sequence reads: CASSSRLAGVEQFF. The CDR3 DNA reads TGTGCCAGCAGTTCAAGACTAGCGGGGGTTGAGCAGTTCTTC.

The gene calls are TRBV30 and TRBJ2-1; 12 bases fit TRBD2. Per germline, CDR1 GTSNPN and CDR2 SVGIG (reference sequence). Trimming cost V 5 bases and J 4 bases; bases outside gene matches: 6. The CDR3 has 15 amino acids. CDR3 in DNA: TGTGCCTGGTATACTAGCGGGGGGCGTTACAATGAGCAGTTCTTC. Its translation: CAWYTSGGRYNEQFF.

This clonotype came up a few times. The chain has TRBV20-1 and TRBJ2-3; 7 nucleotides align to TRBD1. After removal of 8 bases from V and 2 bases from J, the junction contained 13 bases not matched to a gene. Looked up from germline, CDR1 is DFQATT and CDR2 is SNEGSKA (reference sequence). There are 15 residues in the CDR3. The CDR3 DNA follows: TGCAGTCACTCGAGCTGGGACAGAGACACAGATACGCAGTATTTT. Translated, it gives CSHSSWDRDTDTQYF.

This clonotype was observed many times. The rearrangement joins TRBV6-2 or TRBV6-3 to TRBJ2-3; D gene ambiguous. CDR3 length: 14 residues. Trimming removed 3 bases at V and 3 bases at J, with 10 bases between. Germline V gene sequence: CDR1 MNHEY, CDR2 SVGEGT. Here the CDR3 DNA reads TGTGCCAGCAGTTATGAGCAGACGACAGATACGCAGTATTTT. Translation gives CASSYEQTTDTQYF.